This T cell receptor beta chain was identified in a study of blood T cell repertoires in COVID-19. The table lists this clone with a count of one. Original handling: The assay estimated nucleated cells by amplifying reference gene primers. TCRdb's copy holds only in-frame clones and misses some; the assay was immunoSEQ multiplex PCR. V and J calls and clone size are copied from that table; D and trimming were computed from the DNA. This table holds more than 20,000 clones, roughly 80% found once. Sequences were obtained from peripheral blood. This TCR was sampled from a man between 50 and 59 years old with active or convalescent COVID-19.

The CDR3 loop is CASSRERQGYTF. The CDR3 bases are TGTGCCAGCAGCCGAGAGAGGCAAGGCTACACCTTC. The chain couples TRBV3-1 (or the pseudogene TRBV3-2) to TRBJ1-2; no clear D. The CDR3 covers 12 residues. Per the germline V gene, CDR1 is LGHDT and CDR2 is YNNKEL (reference sequence). The ends were cut back, 4 bases at V and 8 bases at J, with 11 bases in the middle.